This TCR beta chain was recorded in a study of blood T cell repertoires in COVID-19 (dated by TCRdb to about 2020). Regarding the research as a whole: The collaborator samples originated in the United States, Italy and Spain and spanned the acute and convalescent phases of COVID-19. Where available, HLA class I and class II types were taken from metadata supplied by the sample provider and were not determined by assay-based typing. A freely available public database, intended as a resource for researchers studying the immune response to SARS-CoV-2, is where the repertoires were released. The prospective study material was composed of cDNA or gDNA derived from T cells, B-cell-depleted T cells, or PBMCs. Samples were obtained from the ongoing ImmuneRACE study (first 160 participants) and from about 1,300 subjects provided by 6 global collaborators. A de-identified subject ID, COVID-19 status, age in years and sex were almost always included in the sample metadata. Deeply sampled blood TCRbeta repertoires from subjects exposed to, actively infected with, or recovered from COVID-19 were included in the dataset.

TCRbeta CDR3 regions were amplified from genomic DNA by means of the immunoSEQ Assay, a bias-controlled multiplex PCR. Concerning the study's data processing: The number of nucleated cells in each sample was estimated from the amplification of reference gene primers within the assay. To quantify the absolute abundance of each unique TCRbeta CDR3 rearrangement, sequence reads were collapsed and filtered. For each sample, productive Simpson clonality was calculated by taking the square root of Simpson's diversity index across productive rearrangements. Sourced from immuneACCESS, this table was stored by TCRdb with only in-frame sequences that have V and J called. A share of the clones is absent; for the studies checked, an unresolved V gene accounts for under half, and the remainder has no known explanation. For V, J and clone size, that table is used; D and trimming come from the DNA. The sample has around 700,000 clones on record, about nine tenths of them singletons. Together, the top ten hold 0.2% to 0.3% of the sample.

As for this clone: Which antigen it targets is not known. Base qualities are not provided; no much larger clone lies one nucleotide away.

What the authors observed across the whole study: The quantity of clinical and demographic metadata differed by source and by participant and was supplied without curation.

Whole blood was collected in K2EDTA tubes by collaborating institutions according to the institutions' own protocols. For TCRbeta analysis, collaborators shipped samples as frozen whole blood, isolated PBMCs, or DNA extracted from either of those sample types. The CDR3 spans 13 residues, from the cysteine through the phenylalanine. Only the CDR3 DNA is retained, 39 bases long and in frame from the first base. V is shortened by 7 bases, J by 0 bases, and the region joining them spans 12 bases. In the germline V gene, CDR1 corresponds to SQVTM and CDR2 to ANQGSEA. The sequence came from a young woman with acute or convalescent COVID-19. Sequencing input: peripheral blood. The chain was built from TRBV29-1 and TRBJ1-1; TRBD1 is possibly the D segment (5 matching bases). Read as DNA, the sequence is TGCAGCGGTGGGGGGAGGATGAACACTGAAGCTTTCTTT. Protein translation: CSGGGRMNTEAFF.